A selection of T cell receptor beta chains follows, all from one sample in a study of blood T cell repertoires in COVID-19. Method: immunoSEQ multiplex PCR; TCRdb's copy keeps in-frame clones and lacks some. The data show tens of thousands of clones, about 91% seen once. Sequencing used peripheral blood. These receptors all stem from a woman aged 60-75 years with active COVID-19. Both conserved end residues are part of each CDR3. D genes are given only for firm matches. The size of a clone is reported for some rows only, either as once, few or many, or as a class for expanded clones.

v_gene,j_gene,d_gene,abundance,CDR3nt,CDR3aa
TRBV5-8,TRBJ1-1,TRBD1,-,TGTGCCAGCAGCCCGTGGACAGGTACGAGAAACACTGAAGCTTTCTTT,CASSPWTGTRNTEAFF
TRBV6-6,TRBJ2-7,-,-,TGTGCCAGCAGTCGCCCCCCCGGGACTGCGACTACCTACGAGCAGTACTTC,CASSRPPGTATTYEQYF
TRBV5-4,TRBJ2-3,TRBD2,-,TGTGCCAGCAGCATACGACTAGCGGGAGCCACAGATACGCAGTATTTT,CASSIRLAGATDTQYF
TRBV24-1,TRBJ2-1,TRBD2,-,TGTGCCACCAGTGCCATCCCTGGACGGGGGGCCTACAATGAGCAGTTCTTC,CATSAIPGRGAYNEQFF
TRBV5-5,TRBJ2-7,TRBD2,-,TGTGCCAGCAGCTTGAGGTTGGGACTAGCGTACGAGCAGTACTTC,CASSLRLGLAYEQYF
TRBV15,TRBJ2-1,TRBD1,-,TGTGCCACCAGCAAAGACAGGGTAGTAAATGAGCAGTTCTTC,CATSKDRVVNEQFF
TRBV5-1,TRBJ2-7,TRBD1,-,TGCGCCAGTTCGACAGGGATCTACGAGCAGTACTTC,CASSTGIYEQYF
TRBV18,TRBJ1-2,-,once,TGTGCCAGCTCAAACGACAGGACGAACTATGGCTACACCTTC,CASSNDRTNYGYTF
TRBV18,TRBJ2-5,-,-,TGTGCCAGCTCACCTAACCAAGAGGAGACCCAGTACTTC,CASSPNQEETQYF
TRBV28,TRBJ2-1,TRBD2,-,TGTGCCAGCAGCCGGGTCCTAGCGGGAGTCCATGAGCAGTTCTTC,CASSRVLAGVHEQFF
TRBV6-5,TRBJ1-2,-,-,TGTGCCAGCAGTTCCCAACCCGGACAGACCTATGGCTACACCTTC,CASSSQPGQTYGYTF
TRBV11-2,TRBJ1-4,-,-,TGTGCCAGCAGCTTAGACTTTGCAACTAATGAAAAACTGTTTTTT,CASSLDFATNEKLFF
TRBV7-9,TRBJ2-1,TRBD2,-,TGTGCCAGCAGCTTATCGGCGGGAGGGCCCTCGGATGAGCAGTTCTTC,CASSLSAGGPSDEQFF
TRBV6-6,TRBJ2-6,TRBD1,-,TGTGCCAGCAGCTACTCACGGACAGGGGGCGCGGCAGGGGCCAACGTCCTGACTTTC,CASSYSRTGGAAGANVLTF
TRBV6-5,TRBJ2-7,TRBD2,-,TGTGCCAGCAGTTACTCGACTAGCGGGAAGTTTGGCGAGCAGTACTTC,CASSYSTSGKFGEQYF
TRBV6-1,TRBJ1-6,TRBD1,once,TGTGCCAGCAGTGAACGGGACAGCCGGAATTCACCCCTCCACTTT,CASSERDSRNSPLHF
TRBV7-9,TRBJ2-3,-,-,TGTGCCAGCAGGACCCCCGAGGGCACAGATACGCAGTATTTT,CASRTPEGTDTQYF
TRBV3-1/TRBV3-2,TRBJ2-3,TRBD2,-,TGTGCCAGCAGCCAATTGATTAGCGGGAGCGGTGGTACGCAGTATTTT,CASSQLISGSGGTQYF
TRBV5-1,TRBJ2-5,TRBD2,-,TGCGCCAGCAGCTTGTCCCGTAGCGGGAGAGGGGAGACCCAGTACTTC,CASSLSRSGRGETQYF
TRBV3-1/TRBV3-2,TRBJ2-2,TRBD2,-,TGTGCCAGCAGCCCCAGGGTCGGGACTAGCGGAACCTCGAACACCGGGGAGCTGTTTTTT,CASSPRVGTSGTSNTGELFF
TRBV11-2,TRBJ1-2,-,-,TGTGCCAGCAGCTACCCTCGACAGCCCCTCTATGGCTACACCTTC,CASSYPRQPLYGYTF
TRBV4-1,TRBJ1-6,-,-,TGCGCCAGCAGCCAAGAGAATGAATTTAGCAGCTATAATTCACCCCTCCACTTT,CASSQENEFSSYNSPLHF
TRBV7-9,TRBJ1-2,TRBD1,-,TGTGCCAGCAGCCGACAGGGAAGTGGCTACACCTTC,CASSRQGSGYTF
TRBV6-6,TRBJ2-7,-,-,TGTGCCAGCAGTTTCGGGTACGAGCAGTACTTC,CASSFGYEQYF
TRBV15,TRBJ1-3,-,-,TGTGCCACCAGCAGAGATCCCTGGGGCGCAACTGGAAACACCATATATTTT,CATSRDPWGATGNTIYF
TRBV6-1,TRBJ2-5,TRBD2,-,TGTGCCAGCAGGGAATTCTTTAGCGGGGATTGGGGTAGGAAAGAGACCCAGTACTTC,CASREFFSGDWGRKETQYF
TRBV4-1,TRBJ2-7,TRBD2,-,TGCGCCAGCAGCCAAGATCCCGGGACTAGCGGGACTCAATACTCCTACGAGCAGTACTTC,CASSQDPGTSGTQYSYEQYF
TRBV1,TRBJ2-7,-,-,TGCACCAGCAGCCCGATTAGCGGGAACTACGAGCAGTACTTC,CTSSPISGNYEQYF
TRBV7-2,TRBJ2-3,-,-,TGTGCCAGCAGCCCCCAGGTTGGGGGCGCAGATACGCAGTATTTT,CASSPQVGGADTQYF
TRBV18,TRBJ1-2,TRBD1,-,TGTGCCAGCTCCCCGGGACAGCACTATGGCTACACCTTC,CASSPGQHYGYTF
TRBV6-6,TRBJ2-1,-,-,TGTGCCAGCAGCCCTAGTCTAAATGAGCAGTTCTTC,CASSPSLNEQFF
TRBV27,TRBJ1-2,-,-,-,CASSSSTGPNTF
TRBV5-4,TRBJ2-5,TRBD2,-,TGTGCCAGCAGCTTCCTAGGACTAGCGGGAACCTGGGGAGAGACCCAGTACTTC,CASSFLGLAGTWGETQYF
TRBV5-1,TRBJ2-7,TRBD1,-,TGCGCCAGCAGCGAACAGGGGGCCCTCGGCGAGCAGTACTTC,CASSEQGALGEQYF
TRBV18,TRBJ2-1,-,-,TGTGCCAGCTCACCATTAAGGGTGACAGACAAAAACAATGAGCAGTTCTTC,CASSPLRVTDKNNEQFF
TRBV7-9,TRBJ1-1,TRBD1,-,TGTGCCAGCAGCTCAATTACAGGGGGCGCGACTGAAGCTTTCTTT,CASSSITGGATEAFF
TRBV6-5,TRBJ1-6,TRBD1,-,TGTGCCAGCAGTTACTGGACAGGGGGGTCACCCCTCCACTTT,CASSYWTGGSPLHF
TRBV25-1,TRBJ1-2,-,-,TGTGCCAGCAGTGTTGGACTCGCGAGGGACTATGGCTACACCTTC,CASSVGLARDYGYTF
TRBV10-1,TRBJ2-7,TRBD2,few,TGCGCCAGCAGTGTTTCGACCAGCGGGAGCTACGAGCAGTACTTC,CASSVSTSGSYEQYF
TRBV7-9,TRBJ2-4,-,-,TGTGCCAGCAGACATGAAAAAAACATTCAGTACTTC,CASRHEKNIQYF
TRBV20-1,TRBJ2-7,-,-,TGCAGTGCTGAACCCGGGGGGTACTTC,CSAEPGGYF
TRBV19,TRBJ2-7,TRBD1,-,TGTGCCAGTAGAGCGACAGGGACCTACGAGCAGTACTTC,CASRATGTYEQYF
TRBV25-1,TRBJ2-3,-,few,TGTGCCAGCAGTGAAGAACCAGGCGATACGCAGTATTTT,CASSEEPGDTQYF
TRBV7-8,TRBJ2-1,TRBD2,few,TGTGCCAGCAGCGCTACTAGCGGGTACAATGAGCAGTTCTTC,CASSATSGYNEQFF
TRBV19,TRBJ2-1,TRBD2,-,TGTGCCAGCTCCCGTGGGCGGGAGAATGAGCAGTTCTTC,CASSRGRENEQFF
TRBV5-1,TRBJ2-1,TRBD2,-,TGCGCCAGCAGCCCGACGAGAGGACTAGCGGGAGGAAATGAGCAGTTCTTC,CASSPTRGLAGGNEQFF
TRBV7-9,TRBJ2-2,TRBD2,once,TGTGCCAGCAGCCCGGGAGGGAGTGTGGCCGGGGAGCTGTTTTTT,CASSPGGSVAGELFF
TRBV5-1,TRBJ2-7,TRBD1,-,TGCGCCAGCAGCTTGGAGGGGGACAGGTCAATCTACGAGCAGTACTTC,CASSLEGDRSIYEQYF
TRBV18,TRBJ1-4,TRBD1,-,TGTGCCAGCTCACCTCGGGCAAGGGGGCGAAGAAATGAAAAACTGTTTTTT,CASSPRARGRRNEKLFF
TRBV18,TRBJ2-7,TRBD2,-,TGTGCCAGCTCACCCCCGACTAGCGGGAGTCCCTACGAGCAGTACTTC,CASSPPTSGSPYEQYF
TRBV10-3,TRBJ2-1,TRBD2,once,TGTGCCATCAGGGCCAGCGGGAGTGACCTCGGTGAGCAGTTCTTC,CAIRASGSDLGEQFF
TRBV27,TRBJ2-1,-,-,TGTGCCAGCAGTTACCGGGACTCCTTTTATGAGCAGTTCTTC,CASSYRDSFYEQFF
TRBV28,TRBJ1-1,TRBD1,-,TGTGCCAGCAGTTCGGGACAGGGCAGAGCTTTCTTT,CASSSGQGRAFF
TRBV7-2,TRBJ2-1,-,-,TGTGCCAGCAGCTTATCTCCCGACAATGAGCAGTTCTTC,CASSLSPDNEQFF
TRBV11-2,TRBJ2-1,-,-,TGTGCCAGCAGCTCCCTAGAAGAACAAATCTACAATGAGCAGTTCTTC,CASSSLEEQIYNEQFF
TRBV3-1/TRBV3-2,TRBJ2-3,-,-,TGTGCCAGCAGCCAAGTGCATATGCGGGATACGCAGTATTTT,CASSQVHMRDTQYF
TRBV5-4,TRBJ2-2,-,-,TGTGCCAGCAGCTTGGGCAGGGTGAACACCGGGGAGCTGTTTTTT,CASSLGRVNTGELFF
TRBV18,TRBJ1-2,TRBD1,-,TGTGCCAGCTCACCAGGGGACAGTCCTTCCTTTTGGGGCTACACCTTC,CASSPGDSPSFWGYTF
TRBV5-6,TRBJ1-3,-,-,TGTGCCAGCAGCCCGCTACAGGGCTGGGGTGGAAACACCATATATTTT,CASSPLQGWGGNTIYF
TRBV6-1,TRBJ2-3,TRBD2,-,TGTGCCAGCAGTGAACGGTGGGGACTACATACGCAGTATTTT,CASSERWGLHTQYF